Listed below are T cell receptor beta chains from one sample, sequenced in a study of post-analysis software for immune sequencing data. TCRdb redid the calling of the PCR reads with MiXCR, one entry per CDR3 protein. The sample carries about 570,000 distinct CDR3 sequences, approximately 34% recorded once. The sample consisted of blood. These receptors all come from a girl aged 2-17 years with multiple sclerosis. Both conserved end residues are part of each CDR3. Each record gives: J gene, V gene, CDR3 protein.

>TRBJ2-5|TRBV6-1
CASSEIGEFQYF
>TRBJ1-1|TRBV20-1
CSARDLQTRVMNTEAFF
>TRBJ2-1|TRBV5-1
CATGGTGHNEQFF
>TRBJ1-6|TRBV20-1
CSAGQGNSPLHF
>TRBJ1-2|TRBV27
CASRAIGYGYTF
>TRBJ2-3|TRBV29-1
CSVSRGGGRSTDTQYF
>TRBJ1-2|TRBV29-1
CSVVGRNYGYTF
>TRBJ2-4|TRBV20-1
CSALLGAIQYF
>TRBJ2-5|TRBV3-1
CASSQDEDRRETQYF
>TRBJ1-2|TRBV27
CASSLLTGGGYGYTF
>TRBJ2-1|TRBV5-1
CASSLAGGPVNEQFF
>TRBJ2-5|TRBV4-1
CASSQDSAGAGETQYF
>TRBJ1-2|TRBV24-1
CATGDGTGTGNGYTF
>TRBJ2-3|TRBV13
CASSLFGAGGTDTQYF
>TRBJ1-2|TRBV20-1
CSAVTGGKDYGYTF
>TRBJ2-1|TRBV21-1
CASSKATSGGRYNEQFF
>-|TRBV20-1
CSAREYSYREQYF
>TRBJ1-3|TRBV29-1
CSVERGNTIYF
>TRBJ1-1|TRBV29-1
CSVETRDTEAFF
>TRBJ1-2|TRBV6-4
CASSADSTNYGYTF
>TRBJ2-2|TRBV9
CASSIRGDGELFF
>TRBJ2-6|TRBV9
CASSVDPGANVLTF
>TRBJ2-5|TRBV12-3/TRBV12-4
CASSLRGLEPSGTQYF
>TRBJ1-6|TRBV27
CASSLGGSVTPLHF
>TRBJ1-1|TRBV5-1
CASSFWDSTEAFF
>TRBJ2-3|TRBV29-1
CSVGPPPTDTQYF
>TRBJ1-1|TRBV11-1
CASSPPGHLNTEAFF
>TRBJ1-2|TRBV11-2
CASTKWVQTGVNYGYTF
>TRBJ2-5|TRBV29-1
CSVDFRGLAGGAVETQYF
>TRBJ2-5|TRBV11-1
CASSLNPRGATVQETQYF
>TRBJ2-5|TRBV4-1
CASSLPPGSSLETQYF
>-|TRBV5-1
CASSLSPLIAKNIQYF
>TRBJ1-1|TRBV11-2
CASKTGFRDTEAFF
>TRBJ2-3|TRBV7-6
CASSLGNADTQYF
>TRBJ2-5|TRBV15
CATSPGWQETQYF
>TRBJ2-5|TRBV7-6
CVSSHRQGPQETQYF
>TRBJ1-2|TRBV6-6
CASTQDWTGTNYGYTF
>TRBJ1-6|TRBV7-2
CASRTPGQGNSPLHF
>TRBJ2-3|TRBV29-1
CSVSRVGTGSGDTQYF
>TRBJ2-6|TRBV5-8
CASSLGTAFSGANVLTF
>TRBJ2-7|TRBV5-6
CASSRGGGPYEQYF
>TRBJ2-1|TRBV2
CASSEGLEYYGQFF
>TRBJ2-5|TRBV29-1
CSVGVGGSETQYF
>TRBJ2-1|TRBV12-3/TRBV12-4
CASIPGLAVYNEQFF
>TRBJ2-1|TRBV28
CASSLFGALGEQFF
>TRBJ1-1|TRBV7-9
CASSRTGYQSEAFF
>TRBJ2-4|TRBV5-1
CASSPGGDNIQYF
>TRBJ2-5|TRBV5-1
CASTPGTLQETQYF
>TRBJ1-2|TRBV29-1
CSAGVQGPGYTF
>TRBJ2-1|TRBV7-9
CASSLLGPGRYHDEQFF
>TRBJ2-1|TRBV5-1
CASSLGPPNEQFF
>TRBJ2-7|TRBV29-1
CSAGGTLPYEQYF
>TRBJ1-1|TRBV20-1
CSARDRIPGRPLSEAFF
>-|TRBV5-1
CASSQLTSHDEQYF
>TRBJ2-7|TRBV7-9
CASSPLTGTPAFEQYF
>TRBJ2-3|TRBV5-1
CASSSLTGTTDTQYF
>TRBJ1-6|TRBV25-1
CASKRTVSYNSPLHF
>TRBJ2-3|TRBV20-1
CSAMSSGGGTDTQYF
>TRBJ1-4|TRBV12-3/TRBV12-4
CASSPPRGANEKLFF